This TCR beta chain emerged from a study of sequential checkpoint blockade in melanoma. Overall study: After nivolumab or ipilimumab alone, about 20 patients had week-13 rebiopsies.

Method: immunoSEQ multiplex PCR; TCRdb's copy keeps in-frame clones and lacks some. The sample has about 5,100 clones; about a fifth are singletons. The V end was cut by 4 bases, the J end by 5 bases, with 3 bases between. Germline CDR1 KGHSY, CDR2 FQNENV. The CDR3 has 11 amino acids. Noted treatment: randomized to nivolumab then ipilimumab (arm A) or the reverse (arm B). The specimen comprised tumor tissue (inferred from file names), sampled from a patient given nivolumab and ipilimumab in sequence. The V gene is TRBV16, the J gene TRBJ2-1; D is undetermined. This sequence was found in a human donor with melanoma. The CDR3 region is CASSRNNEQFF. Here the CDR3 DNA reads TGTGCCAGCAGCCGTAACAATGAGCAGTTCTTC.